The 24 T cell receptor beta chains in this list originate from one sample, sequenced in a study of cytomegalovirus exposure and HLA in healthy donors. PCR was performed using 60 Vbeta and 13 Jbeta primers. Clones were read by immunoSEQ multiplex PCR, and TCRdb kept only the in-frame ones, dropping some. The data contain under 150,000 clones, nearly 85% of them seen just once; the ten biggest clones take up roughly 3.5%. The sequencing input was PBMCs. These receptor sequences come from a male donor in good health and CMV-seronegative.

The genes are TRBV29-1 and TRBJ2-3, with a possible D match to TRBD1 (7 bases). CDR3 length equals 16 residues. With 1 base removed from V and 2 bases from J, the gap between germline ends came to 16 bases. Germline loops: CDR1 SQVTM, CDR2 ANQGSEA. Here the CDR3 DNA reads TGCAGCGTTGAAGGAGCGGAGGGGGCGAACACAGATACGCAGTATTTT. Protein product: CSVEGAEGANTDTQYF.

The rearrangement joins TRBV18 to TRBJ2-3, with 11 bases aligning to TRBD2. The J segment lost 1 base and the V segment lost 3 bases, leaving 0 bases of the junction unmatched. Germline V gene lookup returns CDR1 KGHSH and CDR2 LQKENI. This CDR3 is built from 15 residues. Here the CDR3 reads CASSPSGGGTDTQYF. CDR3 coding DNA: TGTGCCAGCTCACCTAGCGGGGGGGGCACAGATACGCAGTATTTT.

The sample holds one count of this clone. V and J are TRBV9 and TRBJ1-6; no clear D. V shed 4 bases and J shed 11 bases, with 16 bases lying between them. This CDR3 contains 14 residues. CDR1 and CDR2 (germline): SGDLS, YYNGEE. DNA for the CDR3: TGTGCCAGCAGCCTTACACCGGGGATGGCACCCCTCCACTTT. Translated, it gives CASSLTPGMAPLHF.

The CDR3 DNA is TGCGCCAGCAGCTTGGACTCCAGGGAAGATACGCAGTATTTT. Residues: CASSLDSREDTQYF. The V gene is TRBV5-1, the J gene TRBJ2-3; TRBD1 is a possible D gene (5 bases). Germline V gene sequence: CDR1 SGHRS, CDR2 YFSETQ. V gave up 0 bases and J gave up 5 bases, with 10 bases separating them. CDR3 length: 14 amino acids.

This clone was observed a handful of times. V gene TRBV6-1 combines with J gene TRBJ2-3; 11 bases match TRBD2. Trimming at V came to 5 bases and at J to 2 bases, leaving 3 bases not matched to a gene. CDR3 size: 15 residues. Germline CDR1 and CDR2: MNHNS and SASEGT. The DNA of the CDR3 is TGTGCCAGCAGTACACTAGCGGGAGACACAGATACGCAGTATTTT. As protein: CASSTLAGDTDTQYF.

The J gene is TRBJ2-1, the V gene TRBV28; TRBD1 aligns across 7 bases. The CDR3 totals 16 residues. Germline CDR1 and CDR2: MDHEN and SYDVKM. The J segment lost 4 bases and the V segment lost 6 bases, leaving 12 bases of the junction unmatched. In nucleotides, the CDR3 is TGTGCCAGCAGAAACAGGGGTCCCCTCTCTTACAATGAGCAGTTCTTC. The encoded protein is CASRNRGPLSYNEQFF.

The DNA for the CDR3 is TGTGCCAGCAGCTTTGGGGGGGGGCTAACAGATACGCAGTATTTT. Residues: CASSFGGGLTDTQYF. V usage is TRBV5-6 and J usage is TRBJ2-3; weak D call: TRBD2 (7 bases). The CDR3 is 15 residues long. The V end lost 2 bases, the J end lost 3 bases, and 13 bases lay between the germline ends. Germline-derived CDR1 and CDR2 are SGHDT and YYEEEE. Using reference TRBV5-6 and TRBJ2-3 for the parts outside the CDR3, the full variable domain is DAGVTQSPTHLIKTRGQQVTLRCSPKSGHDTVSWYQQALGQGPQFIFQYYEEEERQRGNFPDRFSGHQFPNYSSELNVNALLLGDSALYLCASSFGGGLTDTQYFGPGTRLTVL.

The V call is TRBV6-6, the J call TRBJ2-7, with TRBD2 matching over 9 bases. The CDR3 has 16 residues. The germline V gene encodes CDR1 MNHNY and CDR2 SVGAGI (reference sequence). V shed 0 bases, J shed 5 bases, and the junction held 8 bases outside the gene matches. CDR3 in DNA: TGTGCCAGCAGTTACTCGGCGTTAGCGGGAGATCACGAGCAGTACTTC. Its translation is CASSYSALAGDHEQYF.

This chain joins TRBV28 and TRBJ1-2, with TRBD1 matching over 7 bases. CDR1 and CDR2 (germline): MDHEN, SYDVKM. Unmatched junction bases numbered 9, after V lost 6 bases and J lost 8 bases. This CDR3 is built from 13 residues. The CDR3 DNA reads TGTGCCAGCAGATCGACAGGGTTGGTGGGCTACACCTTC. This sequence encodes CASRSTGLVGYTF.

This clone occurred once. V gene TRBV28 combines with J gene TRBJ2-1; TRBD2 matches at 8 bases. The CDR3 is 19 residues long. With 5 bases clipped from V and 5 bases from J, the junction kept 20 bases outside the gene matches. Germline V gene sequence: CDR1 MDHEN, CDR2 SYDVKM. DNA of the CDR3: TGTGCCAGCAGTCTATTCCCCGGGGTAGCGGGATCATACAACAATGAGCAGTTCTTC. Translated: CASSLFPGVAGSYNNEQFF.

The CDR3 DNA follows: TGTGCCAGCAGCTTATGGGAACTAGCGGGCTCAAGCACAGATACGCAGTATTTT. Its protein product is CASSLWELAGSSTDTQYF. V gene TRBV11-2 combines with J gene TRBJ2-3; the match to TRBD2 covers 9 bases. The V and J ends lost 2 bases and 0 bases, in that order; junction bases with no gene match: 9. This CDR3 has 18 residues. Germline lookup yields CDR1 SGHAT and CDR2 FQNNGV.

The V call is TRBV19, the J call TRBJ2-7; D possibly corresponds to TRBD1 (6 bases). With 1 base removed from V and 5 bases from J, the gap between germline ends came to 15 bases. The CDR3 sequence is 15 residues long. Germline-derived CDR1 and CDR2 are LNHDA and SQIVND (reference sequence). CDR3 nucleotides: TGTGCCAGTAGTATAGTTAGCAGGGGAAGCAACGAGCAGTACTTC. Its protein product is CASSIVSRGSNEQYF. The full variable domain, in which reference TRBV19 and TRBJ2-7 provide the parts outside the CDR3, is DGGITQSPKYLFRKEGQNVTLSCEQNLNHDAMYWYRQDPGQGLRLIYYSQIVNDFQKGDIAEGYSVSREKKESFPLTVTSAQKNPTAFYLCASSIVSRGSNEQYFGPGTRLTVT.

The chain employs TRBV28 and TRBJ2-1; TRBD2 is a possible D gene (6 bases). This CDR3 is built from 11 residues. From germline, CDR1 is MDHEN and CDR2 SYDVKM. V was pared by 6 bases and J by 8 bases, with 8 bases between. This chain's CDR3 is CASSREYEQFF. As DNA, the CDR3 is TGTGCCAGCAGCCGGGAGTATGAGCAGTTCTTC.

The gene calls are TRBV7-8 and TRBJ2-1; 8 nucleotides match TRBD2. This CDR3 has 15 residues. CDR1 is SGHVS and CDR2 is FQNEAQ in the germline V gene. After removal of 3 bases from V and 6 bases from J, the junction contained 7 bases not matched to a gene. CDR3 region: CASSFMNLAGNEQFF. As DNA, the CDR3 is TGTGCCAGCAGCTTCATGAATCTAGCGGGCAATGAGCAGTTCTTC.

V gene TRBV11-2 combines with J gene TRBJ2-1; 7 bases align to TRBD2. Unmatched junction bases numbered 5, after V lost 3 bases and J lost 0 bases. Germline-derived CDR1 and CDR2 are SGHAT and FQNNGV. CDR3 size: 16 residues. Here the CDR3 reads CASSFLLASSYNEQFF. CDR3 bases: TGTGCCAGCAGCTTTCTACTAGCGAGCTCCTACAATGAGCAGTTCTTC.

V is TRBV5-4 and J is TRBJ2-7, with TRBD2 as a possible D gene (6 bases). This CDR3 is built from 16 residues. Trimming left V 4 bases short and J 0 bases short, with 17 bases between. Germline V gene sequence: CDR1 SGHNT, CDR2 YYREEE (reference sequence). The chain's CDR3 is CASSRRGGKASYEQYF. CDR3 bases: TGTGCCAGCAGCCGACGTGGCGGGAAGGCCTCCTACGAGCAGTACTTC.

Worth noting for this clone: Sequence at one end of the junction differs from germline and may be a read error. CDR3 in DNA: TGTGCCATCAGTAAGTCTCCGGCAGGGAACACTGAAGCTTTCTTT. Its protein is CAISKSPAGNTEAFF. The rearrangement uses TRBV10-3 and TRBJ1-1; D uncertain. CDR3 size: 15 residues. CDR1 and CDR2 (germline): ENHRY, SYGVKD.

This clone has just one count. The chain employs TRBV7-2 and TRBJ2-7, with 9 bases identical to TRBD1. CDR3 size: 16 residues. Unmatched junction bases numbered 6, after V lost 3 bases and J lost 0 bases. CDR1 is SGHTA, CDR2 FQGNSA, per germline. The CDR3 sequence: CASSFGGQGSSYEQYF. CDR3 bases: TGTGCCAGCAGCTTCGGGGGACAGGGAAGCTCCTACGAGCAGTACTTC.

This clone turned up a few times. J is TRBJ1-2 and V is TRBV5-6, with D perhaps matching TRBD1 (5 bases). The germline V gene has CDR1 SGHDT and CDR2 YYEEEE. This CDR3 comprises 15 residues. V lost 8 bases, J lost 2 bases, and 19 bases lay in between. CDR3 sequence reads: CASNFIGVTNYGYTF. CDR3 nucleotide sequence: TGTGCCAGTAACTTCATAGGGGTGACGAACTATGGCTACACCTTC.

This sequence joins TRBV30 and TRBJ2-7; TRBD2 might be the D (7 bases). This CDR3 has 14 residues. Trimming removed 3 bases from V and 4 bases from J, with 16 bases in between. Germline V lookup: CDR1 GTSNPN, CDR2 SVGIG (reference sequence). The CDR3, as DNA: TGTGCCTGGAGCCAAGGGGGGGCTCAATACGAGCAGTACTTC. It codes for CAWSQGGAQYEQYF.

The chain joins TRBV4-2 to TRBJ2-7; possible D gene TRBD1, 5 bases. The CDR3 spans 19 residues. Germline lookup yields CDR1 LGHNA and CDR2 YNFKEQ. Trimming removed 4 bases from V and 3 bases from J, with 28 bases in between. In DNA, the CDR3 is TGTGCCAGCAGCCCTCTCCGCCGGACACATACAAATCTCGGCTACGAGCAGTACTTC. It is translated as CASSPLRRTHTNLGYEQYF.

The chain is built from TRBV9 and TRBJ1-1; maybe TRBD1 (5 bases). CDR1 and CDR2 (germline): SGDLS, YYNGEE. The CDR3 covers 15 residues. Trimming shortened V by 4 bases and J by 5 bases, and 18 bases separated the two germline ends. The CDR3 sequence: CASSPPGRGRTEAFF. In DNA, the CDR3 is TGTGCCAGCAGCCCCCCTGGGAGGGGTAGGACTGAAGCTTTCTTT.

The genes are TRBV7-9 and TRBJ2-3, with 11 positions matching TRBD2. The V gene's germline CDR1 is SEHNR and CDR2 FQNEAQ (reference sequence). With 4 bases clipped from V and 1 base from J, the junction kept 4 bases outside the gene matches. This CDR3 spans 16 amino acids. CDR3 bases: TGTGCCAGCAGCTCCTATAGCGGGAGGGGCACAGATACGCAGTATTTT. The encoded protein is CASSSYSGRGTDTQYF.

This chain joins TRBV6-5 and TRBJ2-1; 12 bases are shared with TRBD2. J gave up 7 bases and V 4 bases, and 5 bases lay outside the gene matches. CDR1 is MNHEY and CDR2 is SVGAGI in the germline V gene. The CDR3 extends over 15 amino acids. In DNA form, the CDR3 reads TGTGCCAGCAGTTTTGGACTAGCGGGGACGAATGAGCAGTTCTTC. Protein product: CASSFGLAGTNEQFF.